Shown below are 21 T cell receptor beta chains from a single sample sequenced in a study of blood T cell repertoires in COVID-19. The repertoire was sequenced with immunoSEQ multiplex PCR; TCRdb's copy has only in-frame clones and lacks some. In the table there are 300,000 to 350,000 clones, around 91% of which are singletons. The sample comprised peripheral blood. These receptors all come from a woman under 30 who had recovered from COVID-19.

The chain recombines TRBV10-3 with TRBJ2-1; the match to TRBD2 covers 7 bases. After removal of 6 bases from V and 5 bases from J, the junction contained 10 bases not matched to a gene. The CDR3 contains 15 residues. From germline, CDR1 is ENHRY and CDR2 SYGVKD. CDR3 DNA: TGTGCCATCAGAGAAACCGGGACTACGGACAATGAGCAGTTCTTC. It codes for CAIRETGTTDNEQFF.

This sequence joins TRBV6-6 and TRBJ2-5, with 7 bases aligning to TRBD1. The V and J ends lost 6 bases and 5 bases, in that order; junction bases with no gene match: 12. There are 15 residues in the CDR3. CDR1 and CDR2 from the germline V gene are MNHNY and SVGAGI (reference sequence). CDR3 sequence: CASSTRGGAVETQYF. The CDR3 region has the DNA TGTGCCAGCAGCACACGAGGGGGCGCGGTGGAGACCCAGTACTTC.

The chain carries TRBV5-1 and TRBJ2-5; tentatively, D is TRBD1 (5 bases). V was clipped by 0 bases and J by 3 bases, with 6 bases between them. The length of the CDR3 is 13 residues. Germline-derived CDR1 and CDR2 are SGHRS and YFSETQ. CDR3 sequence: CASSLVREETQYF. DNA of the CDR3: TGCGCCAGCAGCTTGGTCAGGGAAGAGACCCAGTACTTC. The full variable domain, rest sourced from reference TRBV5-1 and TRBJ2-5, is KAGVTQTPRYLIKTRGQQVTLSCSPISGHRSVSWYQQTPGQGLQFLFEYFSETQRNKGNFPGRFSGRQFSNSRSEMNVSTLELGDSALYLCASSLVREETQYFGPGTRLLVL.

The rearrangement joins TRBV3-1 (or the pseudogene TRBV3-2) to TRBJ2-5; 7 bases fit TRBD2. Germline assignment: CDR1 LGHDT and CDR2 YNNKEL (reference sequence). With 1 base clipped from V and 7 bases from J, the junction kept 9 bases outside the gene matches. The CDR3 extends over 15 amino acids. The CDR3 loop reads CASSQVPSGDSTQYF. CDR3 nucleotide sequence: TGTGCCAGCAGCCAAGTTCCTAGCGGAGATTCGACCCAGTACTTC.

The chain combines TRBV19 with TRBJ1-3; D unresolved. V was clipped by 10 bases and J by 4 bases, with 14 bases between them. The CDR3 totals 13 residues. Germline CDR1 and CDR2: LNHDA and SQIVND (reference sequence). This chain's CDR3 is CATLFFKGNTIYF. CDR3 in DNA: TGTGCCACCCTGTTTTTTAAAGGAAACACCATATATTTT.

The CDR3 nucleotides read TGTGCCAGTAGTCGCGGAATAGGCTACAATGAGCAGTTCTTC. Protein product: CASSRGIGYNEQFF. This rearrangement joins TRBV19 to TRBJ2-1; D is undetermined. CDR1 and CDR2 (germline): LNHDA, SQIVND (reference sequence). The CDR3 extends over 14 amino acids. Trimming pared 5 bases from V and 3 bases from J, leaving 11 bases between.

V gene TRBV6-5 combines with J gene TRBJ2-2, with a possible D match to TRBD1 (5 bases). Trimming cost V 4 bases and J 4 bases, with 13 bases left between them. This CDR3 comprises 15 residues. Germline lookup yields CDR1 MNHEY and CDR2 SVGAGI. CDR3 amino acids: CASSSRVLSTGELFF. The CDR3 DNA reads TGTGCCAGCAGTTCCAGGGTGCTTTCCACCGGGGAGCTGTTTTTT.

The chain uses TRBV7-2 and TRBJ2-7; TRBD1 agrees at 8 bases. This CDR3 contains 16 residues. Germline V lookup: CDR1 SGHTA, CDR2 FQGNSA. The V and J ends lost 0 bases and 0 bases, in that order; junction bases with no gene match: 4. CDR3 nucleotide sequence: TGTGCCAGCAGCTTAGCTGGACAGGGCATCTCCTACGAGCAGTACGTC. It yields the protein CASSLAGQGISYEQYV.

The V gene is TRBV4-3, the J gene TRBJ1-2, with D unclear. Between the trimmed V and J ends, which lost 4 bases and 4 bases, there was a span of 16 bases. The CDR3 extends over 15 amino acids. Germline V gene lookup returns CDR1 LGHNA and CDR2 YSLEER. CDR3 nucleotide sequence: TGCGCCAGCAGCCGCGGGAGCCTGGGCCCCTATGGCTACACCTTC. Amino acids: CASSRGSLGPYGYTF.

The chain carries TRBV3-1 (or the pseudogene TRBV3-2) and TRBJ2-3; 11 positions match TRBD2. The length of the CDR3 is 18 residues. V lost 4 bases, J lost 8 bases, and 17 bases stayed unmatched. CDR1 LGHDT and CDR2 YNNKEL come from the germline V gene (reference sequence). The CDR3 sequence: CASSPTPLASGRKSTQYF. CDR3 coding DNA: TGTGCCAGCAGCCCTACCCCGCTGGCTAGCGGGAGGAAGAGTACGCAGTATTTT.

The rearrangement uses TRBV27 and TRBJ2-1, with D maybe TRBD2 (6 bases). V shed 1 base and J shed 0 bases, with 10 bases lying between them. This CDR3 is 16 amino acids long. From germline, CDR1 is MNHEY and CDR2 SMNVEV (reference sequence). CDR3 loop: CASSLLAGSSYNEQFF. CDR3 in DNA: TGTGCCAGCAGTTTATTGGCGGGAAGCTCCTACAATGAGCAGTTCTTC.

The chain recombines TRBV15 with TRBJ2-1; D remains unclear. The CDR3 spans 14 residues. Germline lookup yields CDR1 LNHNV and CDR2 YYDKDF (reference sequence). V lost 0 bases and J lost 6, with 9 bases in between. CDR3 in DNA: TGTGCCACCAGCAGAGATATGCCTAGCAATGAGCAGTTCTTC. This encodes CATSRDMPSNEQFF. Full variable domain (rest looked up from reference TRBV15 and TRBJ2-1): DAMVIQNPRYQVTQFGKPVTLSCSQTLNHNVMYWYQQKSSQAPKLLFHYYDKDFNNEADTPDNFQSRRPNTSFCFLDIRSPGLGDTAMYLCATSRDMPSNEQFFGPGTRLTVL.

The chain has TRBV2 and TRBJ1-2; tentative D call: TRBD1 (6 bases). Germline CDR1 SNHLY, CDR2 FYNNEI. There are 13 residues in the CDR3. V was clipped by 8 bases and J by 4 bases, with 14 bases between them. The CDR3 DNA reads TGTGCCAGCCGGACAGCCGCGGGCTATGGCTACACCTTC. Translated, it gives CASRTAAGYGYTF.

The rearrangement joins TRBV21-1 to TRBJ1-1. TRBV21-1 counts as a pseudogene. This CDR3 has 11 residues. The CDR3 region has the DNA TGTGCCAGGCCCGGAAGTGTAGCAGCTTTCTTT. This translates into CARPGSVAAFF.

The V gene is TRBV18, the J gene TRBJ2-7, with 7 bases that match TRBD2. V trimming: 3 bases; J trimming: 2 bases; junction bases outside the gene matches: 4. Germline CDR1 KGHSH, CDR2 LQKENI. This CDR3 has 14 residues. The CDR3 here is CASSPRGETYEQYV. The CDR3 DNA reads as TGTGCCAGCTCACCCCGGGGGGAGACCTACGAGCAGTACGTC.

The V and J genes are TRBV7-2 and TRBJ2-2; 15 nucleotides align to TRBD2. In germline, CDR1 is SGHTA, CDR2 FQGNSA. Losses at the gene ends were 6 bases for V and 8 bases for J; bases not matched to a gene: 10. This CDR3 contains 17 residues. The CDR3 nucleotides are TGTGCCAGCAGGAGTCCTGGCGGACTAGCGGGAGGGGGGGAGCTGTTTTTT. Encoded protein: CASRSPGGLAGGGELFF.

V and J are TRBV3-1 (or the pseudogene TRBV3-2) and TRBJ1-2; D gene uncertain. The CDR3 has 14 amino acids. With 4 bases removed from V and 8 bases from J, the gap between germline ends came to 17 bases. Germline V CDR1 and CDR2: LGHDT, YNNKEL (reference sequence). CDR3 in amino acids: CASSPKTSGYGYTF. CDR3 in DNA: TGTGCCAGCAGCCCAAAAACGTCAGGTTACGGCTACACCTTC.

The chain employs TRBV10-3 and TRBJ1-2, with D tentatively TRBD1 (6 bases). V lost 2 bases to trimming and J lost 4 bases, with 14 bases between them. Per germline, CDR1 ENHRY and CDR2 SYGVKD. CDR3 length: 15 amino acids. The CDR3 DNA reads TGTGCCATCAGTGAGACCTGGACAGACCTCTATGGCTACACCTTC. As protein: CAISETWTDLYGYTF.

The chain joins TRBV10-3 to TRBJ2-2; D remains unclear. V dropped 3 bases and J dropped 3 bases, with 11 bases sitting between them. The V gene's germline CDR1 is ENHRY and CDR2 SYGVKD. The CDR3 covers 15 residues. The CDR3 sequence is CAISEGVGYTGELFF. The CDR3 region has the DNA TGTGCCATCAGTGAAGGAGTTGGATACACCGGGGAGCTGTTTTTT.

The chain is built from TRBV5-5 and TRBJ2-1, with D perhaps matching TRBD2 (5 bases). V lost 2 bases to trimming and J lost 7 bases, with 19 bases between them. The CDR3 is 16 residues long. CDR1 is SGHKS, CDR2 YYEKEE, per germline (reference sequence). The CDR3 region has the DNA TGTGCCAGCAGCTTTCGAATTGGGCTCCGGGGAAATGAGCAGTTCTTC. Its translation is CASSFRIGLRGNEQFF.

This clone was seen a handful of times. The rearrangement uses TRBV7-9 and TRBJ1-3, with D possibly being TRBD1 (6 bases). Per germline, CDR1 SEHNR and CDR2 FQNEAQ (reference sequence). The CDR3 is 15 residues long. V lost 1 base and J lost 6, with 13 bases in between. The CDR3 DNA sequence: TGTGCCAGCAGCTTAGTAGTTCCAGGGGTAAACACCATATATTTT. This codes for CASSLVVPGVNTIYF.